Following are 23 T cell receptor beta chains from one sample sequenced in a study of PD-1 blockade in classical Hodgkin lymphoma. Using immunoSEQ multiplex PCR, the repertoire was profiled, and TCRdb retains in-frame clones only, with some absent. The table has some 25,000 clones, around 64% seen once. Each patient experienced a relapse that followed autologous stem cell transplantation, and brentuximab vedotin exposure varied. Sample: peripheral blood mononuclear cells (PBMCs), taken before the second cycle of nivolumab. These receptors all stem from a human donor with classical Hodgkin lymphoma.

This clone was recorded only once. CDR3 protein: CASPRSGRFKNIQYF. The CDR3 region has the DNA TGTGCCAGCCCTCGCTCGGGACGGTTCAAAAACATTCAGTACTTC. The chain has TRBV2 and TRBJ2-4; D possibly uses TRBD1 or TRBD2 (5 bases each). The V gene lost 8 bases and the J gene lost 3 bases, with 17 bases spanning the gap. Germline CDR1 and CDR2: SNHLY and FYNNEI. The CDR3 covers 15 residues.

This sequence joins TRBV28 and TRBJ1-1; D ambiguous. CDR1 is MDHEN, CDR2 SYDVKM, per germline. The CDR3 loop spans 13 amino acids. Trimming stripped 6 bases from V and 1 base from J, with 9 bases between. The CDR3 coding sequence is TGTGCCAGCAGAAACTTGGGGAACACTGAAGCTTTCTTT. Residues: CASRNLGNTEAFF.

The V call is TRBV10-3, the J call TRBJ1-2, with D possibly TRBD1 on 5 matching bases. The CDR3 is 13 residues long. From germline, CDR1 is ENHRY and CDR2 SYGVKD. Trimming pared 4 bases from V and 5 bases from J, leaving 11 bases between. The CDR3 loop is CAISAGTDYGYTF. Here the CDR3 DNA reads TGTGCCATCAGTGCCGGGACTGATTATGGCTACACCTTC.

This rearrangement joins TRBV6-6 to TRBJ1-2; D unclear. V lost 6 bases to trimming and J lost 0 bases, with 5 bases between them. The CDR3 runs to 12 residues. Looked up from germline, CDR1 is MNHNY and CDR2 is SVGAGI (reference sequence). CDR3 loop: CASSTANYGYTF. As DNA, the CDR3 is TGTGCCAGCAGCACGGCTAACTATGGCTACACCTTC.

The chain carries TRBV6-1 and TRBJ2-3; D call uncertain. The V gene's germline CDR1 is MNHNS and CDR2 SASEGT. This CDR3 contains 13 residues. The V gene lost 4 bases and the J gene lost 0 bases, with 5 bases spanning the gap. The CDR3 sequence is CASSVDSTDTQYF. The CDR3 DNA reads TGTGCCAGCAGTGTCGACAGCACAGATACGCAGTATTTT.

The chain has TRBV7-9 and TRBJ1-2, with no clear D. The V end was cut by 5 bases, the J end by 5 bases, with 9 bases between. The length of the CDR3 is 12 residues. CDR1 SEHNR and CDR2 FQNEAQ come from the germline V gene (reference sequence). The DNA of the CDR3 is TGTGCCAGCAGCCGAGACTCTTATGGCTACACCTTC. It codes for CASSRDSYGYTF. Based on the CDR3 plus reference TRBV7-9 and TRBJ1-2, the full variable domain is DTGVSQNPRHKITKRGQNVTFRCDPISEHNRLYWYRQTLGQGPEFLTYFQNEAQLEKSRLLSDRFSAERPKGSFSTLEIQRTEQGDSAMYLCASSRDSYGYTFGSGTRLTVV.

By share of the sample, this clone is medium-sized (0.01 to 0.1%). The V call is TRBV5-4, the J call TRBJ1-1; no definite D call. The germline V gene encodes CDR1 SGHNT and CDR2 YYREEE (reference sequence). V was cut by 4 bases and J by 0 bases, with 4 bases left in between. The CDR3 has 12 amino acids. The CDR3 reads CASSNLNTEAFF. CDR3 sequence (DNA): TGTGCCAGCAGCAACCTGAACACTGAAGCTTTCTTT.

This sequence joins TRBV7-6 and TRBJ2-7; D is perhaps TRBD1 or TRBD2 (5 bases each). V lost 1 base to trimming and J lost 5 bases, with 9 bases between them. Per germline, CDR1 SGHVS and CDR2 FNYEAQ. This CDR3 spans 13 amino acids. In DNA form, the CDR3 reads TGTGCCAGCAGCTTAGAGGTGGGGGACGAGCAGTACTTC. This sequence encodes CASSLEVGDEQYF. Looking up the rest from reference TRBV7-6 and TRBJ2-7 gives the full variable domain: GAGVSQSPRYKVTKRGQDVALRCDPISGHVSLYWYRQALGQGPEFLTYFNYEAQQDKSGLPNDRFSAERPEGSISTLTIQRTEQRDSAMYRCASSLEVGDEQYFGPGTRLTVT.

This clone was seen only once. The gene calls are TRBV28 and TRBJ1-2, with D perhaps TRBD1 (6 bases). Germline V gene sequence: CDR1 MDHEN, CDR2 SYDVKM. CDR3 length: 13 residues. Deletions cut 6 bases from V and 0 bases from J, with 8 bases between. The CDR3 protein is CASRDSTNYGYTF. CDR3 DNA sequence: TGTGCCAGCAGGGACAGCACTAACTATGGCTACACCTTC.

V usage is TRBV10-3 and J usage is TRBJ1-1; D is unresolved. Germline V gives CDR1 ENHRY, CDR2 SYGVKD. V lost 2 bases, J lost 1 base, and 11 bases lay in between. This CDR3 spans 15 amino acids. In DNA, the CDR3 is TGTGCCATCAGTGAGCCCGGACCCTGGAACACTGAAGCTTTCTTT. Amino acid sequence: CAISEPGPWNTEAFF.

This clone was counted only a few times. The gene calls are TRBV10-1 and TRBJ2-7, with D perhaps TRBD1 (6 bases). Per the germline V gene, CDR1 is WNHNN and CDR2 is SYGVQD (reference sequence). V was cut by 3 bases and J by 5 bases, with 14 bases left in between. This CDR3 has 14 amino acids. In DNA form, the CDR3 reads TGCGCCAGCAGTGATTCCCAGGGGAGCGACGAGCAGTACTTC. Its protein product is CASSDSQGSDEQYF.

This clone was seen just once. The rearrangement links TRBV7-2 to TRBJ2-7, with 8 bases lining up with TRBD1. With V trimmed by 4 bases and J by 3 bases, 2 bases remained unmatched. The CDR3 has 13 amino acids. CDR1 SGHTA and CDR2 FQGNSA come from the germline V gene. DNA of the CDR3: TGTGCCAGCAGCTGGACAGGGTTCTACGAGCAGTACTTC. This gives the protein CASSWTGFYEQYF. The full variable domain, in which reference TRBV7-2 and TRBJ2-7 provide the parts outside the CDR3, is GAGVSQSPSNKVTEKGKDVELRCDPISGHTALYWYRQSLGQGLEFLIYFQGNSAPDKSGLPSDRFSAERTGGSVSTLTIQRTQQEDSAVYLCASSWTGFYEQYFGPGTRLTVT.

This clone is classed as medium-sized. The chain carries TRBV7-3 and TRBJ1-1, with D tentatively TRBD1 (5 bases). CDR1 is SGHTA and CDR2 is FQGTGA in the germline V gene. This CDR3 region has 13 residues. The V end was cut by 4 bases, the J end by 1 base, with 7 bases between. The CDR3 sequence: CASSWDPNTEAFF. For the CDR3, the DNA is TGTGCCAGCAGCTGGGACCCGAACACTGAAGCTTTCTTT.

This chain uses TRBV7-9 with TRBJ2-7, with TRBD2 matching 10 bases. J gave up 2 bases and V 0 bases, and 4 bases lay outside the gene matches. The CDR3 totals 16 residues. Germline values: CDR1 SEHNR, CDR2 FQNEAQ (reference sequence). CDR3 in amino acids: CASSLANSGRTYEQYF. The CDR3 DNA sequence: TGTGCCAGCAGCTTAGCAAATAGCGGGAGGACCTACGAGCAGTACTTC.

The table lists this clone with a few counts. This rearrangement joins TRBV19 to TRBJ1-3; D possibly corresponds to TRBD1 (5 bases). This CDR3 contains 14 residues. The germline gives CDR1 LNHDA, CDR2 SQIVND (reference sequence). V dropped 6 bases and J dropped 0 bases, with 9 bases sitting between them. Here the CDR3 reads CASSLGGSGNTIYF. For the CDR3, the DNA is TGTGCCAGTAGCCTCGGGGGCTCTGGAAACACCATATATTTT.

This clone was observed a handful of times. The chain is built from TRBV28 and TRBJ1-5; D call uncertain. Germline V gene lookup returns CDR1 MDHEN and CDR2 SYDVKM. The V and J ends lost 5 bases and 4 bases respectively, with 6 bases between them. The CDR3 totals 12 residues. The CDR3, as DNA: TGTGCCAGCAGTCTGATGAATCAGCCCCAGCATTTT. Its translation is CASSLMNQPQHF.

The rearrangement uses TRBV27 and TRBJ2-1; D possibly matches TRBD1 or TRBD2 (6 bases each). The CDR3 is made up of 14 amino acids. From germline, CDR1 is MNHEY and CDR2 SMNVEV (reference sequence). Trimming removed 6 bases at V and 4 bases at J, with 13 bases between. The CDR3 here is CASSSGGIYNEQFF. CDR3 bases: TGTGCCAGCAGCTCCGGGGGCATATACAATGAGCAGTTCTTC.

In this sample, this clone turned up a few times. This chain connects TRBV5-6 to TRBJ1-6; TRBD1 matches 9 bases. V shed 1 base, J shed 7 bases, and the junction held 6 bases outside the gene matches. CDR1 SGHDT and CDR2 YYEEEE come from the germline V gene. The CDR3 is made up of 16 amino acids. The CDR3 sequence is CASSLPGQGQNSPLHF. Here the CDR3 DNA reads TGTGCCAGCAGCTTGCCGGGACAGGGACAAAATTCACCCCTCCACTTT.

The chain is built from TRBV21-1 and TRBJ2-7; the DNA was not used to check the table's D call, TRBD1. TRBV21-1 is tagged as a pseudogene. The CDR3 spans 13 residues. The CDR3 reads CASSTRGQGEQYF. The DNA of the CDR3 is TGTGCCAGCAGCACCCGGGGACAGGGCGAGCAGTACTTC.

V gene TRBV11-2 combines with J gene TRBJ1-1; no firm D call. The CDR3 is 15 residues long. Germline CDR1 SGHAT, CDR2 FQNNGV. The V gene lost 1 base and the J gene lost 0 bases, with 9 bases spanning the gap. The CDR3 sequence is CASSLARKMNTEAFF. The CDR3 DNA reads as TGTGCCAGCAGCTTAGCCAGAAAAATGAACACTGAAGCTTTCTTT.

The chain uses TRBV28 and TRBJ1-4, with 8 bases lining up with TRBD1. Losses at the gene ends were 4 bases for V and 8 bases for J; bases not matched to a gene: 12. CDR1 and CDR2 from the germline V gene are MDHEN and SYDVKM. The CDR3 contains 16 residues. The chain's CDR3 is CASSSIGQGLGEKLFF. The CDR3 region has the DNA TGTGCCAGCAGTTCCATAGGACAGGGACTAGGGGAAAAACTGTTTTTT. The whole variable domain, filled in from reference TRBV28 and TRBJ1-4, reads DVKVTQSSRYLVKRTGEKVFLECVQDMDHENMFWYRQDPGLGLRLIYFSYDVKMKEKGDIPEGYSVSREKKERFSLILESASTNQTSMYLCASSSIGQGLGEKLFFGSGTQLSVL.

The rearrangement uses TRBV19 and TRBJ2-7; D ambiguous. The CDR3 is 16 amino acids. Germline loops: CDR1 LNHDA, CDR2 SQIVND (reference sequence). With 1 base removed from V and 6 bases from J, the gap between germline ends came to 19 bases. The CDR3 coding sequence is TGTGCCAGTAGTATAGGTTTTCGGCAGCTCCCCCGCGAGCAGTACTTC. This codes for CASSIGFRQLPREQYF.

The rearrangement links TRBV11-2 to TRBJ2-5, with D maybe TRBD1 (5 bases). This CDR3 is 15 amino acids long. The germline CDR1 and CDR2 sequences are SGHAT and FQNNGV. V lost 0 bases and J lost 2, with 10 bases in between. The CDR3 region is CASSLDGASQETQYF. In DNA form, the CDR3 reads TGTGCCAGCAGCTTAGATGGGGCGTCGCAAGAGACCCAGTACTTC.